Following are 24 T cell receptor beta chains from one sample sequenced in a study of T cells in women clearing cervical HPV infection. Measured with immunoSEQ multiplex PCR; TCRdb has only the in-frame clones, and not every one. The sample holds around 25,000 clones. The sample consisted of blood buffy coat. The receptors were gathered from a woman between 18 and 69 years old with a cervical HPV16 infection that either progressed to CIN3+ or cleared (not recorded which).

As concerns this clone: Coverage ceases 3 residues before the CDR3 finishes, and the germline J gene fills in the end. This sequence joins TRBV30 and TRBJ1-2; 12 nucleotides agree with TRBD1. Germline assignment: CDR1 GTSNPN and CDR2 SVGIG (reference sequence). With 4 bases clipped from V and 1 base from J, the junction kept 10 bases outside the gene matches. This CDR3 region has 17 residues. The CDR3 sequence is CAWTQPGQGALNYGYTF. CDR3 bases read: TGTGCCTGGACCCAACCGGGACAGGGGGCTCTTAACTATGGC.

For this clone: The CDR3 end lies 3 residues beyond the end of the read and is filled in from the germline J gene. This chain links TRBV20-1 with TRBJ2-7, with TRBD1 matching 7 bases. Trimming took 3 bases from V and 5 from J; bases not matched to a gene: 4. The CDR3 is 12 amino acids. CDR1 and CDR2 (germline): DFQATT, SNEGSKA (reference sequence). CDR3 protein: CSARGDSNEQYF. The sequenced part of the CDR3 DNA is TGCAGTGCTAGGGGGGACAGCAACGAG.

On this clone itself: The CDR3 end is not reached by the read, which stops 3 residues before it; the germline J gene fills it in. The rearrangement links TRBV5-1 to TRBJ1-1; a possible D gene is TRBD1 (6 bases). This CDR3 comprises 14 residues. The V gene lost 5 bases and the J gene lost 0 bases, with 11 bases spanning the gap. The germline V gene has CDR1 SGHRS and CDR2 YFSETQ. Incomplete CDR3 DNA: TGCGCCAGCAGAGGGGGAACAATGAACACTGAA. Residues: CASRGGTMNTE. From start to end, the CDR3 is CASRGGTMNTEAFF.

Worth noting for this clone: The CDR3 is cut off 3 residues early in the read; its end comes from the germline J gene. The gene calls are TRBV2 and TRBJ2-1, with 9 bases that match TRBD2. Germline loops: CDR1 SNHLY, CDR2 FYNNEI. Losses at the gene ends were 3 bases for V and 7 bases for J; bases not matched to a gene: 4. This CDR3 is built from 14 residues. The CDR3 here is CASSDLAGRNEQFF. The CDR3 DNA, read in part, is TGTGCCAGCAGTGACCTAGCGGGGAGGAATGAG.

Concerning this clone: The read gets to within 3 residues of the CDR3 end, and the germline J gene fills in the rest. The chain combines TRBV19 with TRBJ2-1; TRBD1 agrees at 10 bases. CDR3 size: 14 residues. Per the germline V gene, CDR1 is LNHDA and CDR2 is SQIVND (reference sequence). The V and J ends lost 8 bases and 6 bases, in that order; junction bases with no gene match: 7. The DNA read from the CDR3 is TGTGCCAGTTCTACCGGGACAGGGGTCAATGAG. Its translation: CASSTGTGVNE. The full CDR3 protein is CASSTGTGVNEQFF.

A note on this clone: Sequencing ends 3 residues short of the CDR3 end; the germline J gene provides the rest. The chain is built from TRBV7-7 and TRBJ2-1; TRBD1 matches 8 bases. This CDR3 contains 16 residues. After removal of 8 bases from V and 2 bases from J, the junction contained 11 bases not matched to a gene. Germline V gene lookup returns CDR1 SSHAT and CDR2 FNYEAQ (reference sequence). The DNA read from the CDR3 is TGTGCCAGCCGCGCTCTACAGGGGGGCGCCTACAATGAG. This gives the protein CASRALQGGAYNE. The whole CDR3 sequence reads CASRALQGGAYNEQFF.

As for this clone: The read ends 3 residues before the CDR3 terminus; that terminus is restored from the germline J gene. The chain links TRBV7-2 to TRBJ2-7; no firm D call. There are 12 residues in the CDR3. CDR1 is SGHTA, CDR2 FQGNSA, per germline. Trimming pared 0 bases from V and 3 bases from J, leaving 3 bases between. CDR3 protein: CASSLAHYEQYF. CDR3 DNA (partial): TGTGCCAGCAGCTTAGCTCACTACGAG.

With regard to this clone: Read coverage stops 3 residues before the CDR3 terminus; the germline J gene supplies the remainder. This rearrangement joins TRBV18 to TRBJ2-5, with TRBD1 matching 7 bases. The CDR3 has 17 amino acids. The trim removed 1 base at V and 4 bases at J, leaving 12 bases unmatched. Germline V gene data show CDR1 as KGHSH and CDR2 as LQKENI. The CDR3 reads CASSPQQGRQARETQYF. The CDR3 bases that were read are TGTGCCAGCTCACCACAACAGGGGAGACAGGCAAGAGAGACC.

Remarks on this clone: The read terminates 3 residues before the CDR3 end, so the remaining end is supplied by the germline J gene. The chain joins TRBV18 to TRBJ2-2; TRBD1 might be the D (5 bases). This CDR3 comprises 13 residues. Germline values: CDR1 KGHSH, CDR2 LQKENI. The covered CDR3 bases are TGTGCCAGCTCACCGACAGCTAATGAAAAG. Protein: CASSPTANEK. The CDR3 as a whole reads CASSPTANEKLFF.

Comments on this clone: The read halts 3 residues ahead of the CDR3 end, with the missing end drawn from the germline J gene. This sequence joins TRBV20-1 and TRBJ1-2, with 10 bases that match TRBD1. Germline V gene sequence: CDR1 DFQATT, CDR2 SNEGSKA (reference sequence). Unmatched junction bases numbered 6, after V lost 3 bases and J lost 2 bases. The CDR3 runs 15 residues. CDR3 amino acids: CSARQAGQGNYGYTF. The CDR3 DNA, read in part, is TGCAGTGCTAGGCAGGCGGGACAGGGGAACTATGGC.

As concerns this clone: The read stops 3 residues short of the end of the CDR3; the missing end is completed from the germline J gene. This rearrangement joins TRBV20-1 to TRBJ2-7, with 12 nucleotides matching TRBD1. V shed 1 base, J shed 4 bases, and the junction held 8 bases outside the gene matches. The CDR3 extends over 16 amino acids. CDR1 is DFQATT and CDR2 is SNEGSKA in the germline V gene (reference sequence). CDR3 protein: CSARAISGQGAYEQYF. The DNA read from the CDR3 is TGCAGTGCTAGAGCCATCTCGGGACAGGGGGCTTACGAG.

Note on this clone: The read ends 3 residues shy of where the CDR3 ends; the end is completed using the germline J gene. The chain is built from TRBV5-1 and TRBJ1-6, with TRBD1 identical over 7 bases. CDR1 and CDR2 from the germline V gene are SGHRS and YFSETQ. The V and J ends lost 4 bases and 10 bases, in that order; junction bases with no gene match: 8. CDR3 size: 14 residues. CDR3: CASSEGQKLSPLHF. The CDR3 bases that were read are TGCGCCAGCAGCGAGGGACAGAAACTATCACCC. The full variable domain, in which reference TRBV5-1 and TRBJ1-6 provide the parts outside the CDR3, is KAGVTQTPRYLIKTRGQQVTLSCSPISGHRSVSWYQQTPGQGLQFLFEYFSETQRNKGNFPGRFSGRQFSNSRSEMNVSTLELGDSALYLCASSEGQKLSPLHFGNGTRLTVT.

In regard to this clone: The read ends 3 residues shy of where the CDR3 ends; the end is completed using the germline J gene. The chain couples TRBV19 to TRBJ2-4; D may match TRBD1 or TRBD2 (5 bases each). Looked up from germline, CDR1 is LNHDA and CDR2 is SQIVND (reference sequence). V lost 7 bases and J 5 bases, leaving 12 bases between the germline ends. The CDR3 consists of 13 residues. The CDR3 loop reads CASNEGRENIQYF. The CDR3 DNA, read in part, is TGTGCCAGTAATGAGGGGCGTGAAAACATT.

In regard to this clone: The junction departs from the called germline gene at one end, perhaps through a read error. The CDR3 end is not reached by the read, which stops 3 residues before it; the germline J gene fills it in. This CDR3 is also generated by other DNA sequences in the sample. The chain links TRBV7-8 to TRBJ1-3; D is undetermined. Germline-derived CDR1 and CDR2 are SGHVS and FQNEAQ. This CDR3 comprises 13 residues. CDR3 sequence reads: CASVDARGNTIYF. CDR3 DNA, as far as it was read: TGTGCCAGCGTCGACGCACGGGGAAACACG.

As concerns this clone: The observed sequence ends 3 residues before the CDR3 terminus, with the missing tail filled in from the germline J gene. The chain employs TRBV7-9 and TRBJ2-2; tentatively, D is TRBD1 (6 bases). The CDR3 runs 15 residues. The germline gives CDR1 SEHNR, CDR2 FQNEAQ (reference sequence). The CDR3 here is CASSPPGQLNEKLFF. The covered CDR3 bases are TGTGCCAGCAGTCCTCCCGGACAGCTTAATGAAAAG. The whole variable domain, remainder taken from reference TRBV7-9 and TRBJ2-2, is DTGVSQNPRHKITKRGQNVTFRCDPISEHNRLYWYRQTLGQGPEFLTYFQNEAQLEKSRLLSDRFSAERPKGSFSTLEIQRTEQGDSAMYLCASSPPGQLNEKLFFGEGSRLTVL.

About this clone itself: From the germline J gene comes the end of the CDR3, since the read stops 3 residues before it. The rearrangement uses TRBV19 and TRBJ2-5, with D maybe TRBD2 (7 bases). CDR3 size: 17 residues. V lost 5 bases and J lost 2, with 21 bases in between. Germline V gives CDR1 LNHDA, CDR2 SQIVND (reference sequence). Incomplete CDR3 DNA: TGTGCCAGTAGTTCCCGAGGGAGGGGGGGCCGACAAGAGACC. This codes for CASSSRGRGGRQET. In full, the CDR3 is CASSSRGRGGRQETQYF. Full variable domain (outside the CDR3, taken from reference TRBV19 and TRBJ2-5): DGGITQSPKYLFRKEGQNVTLSCEQNLNHDAMYWYRQDPGQGLRLIYYSQIVNDFQKGDIAEGYSVSREKKESFPLTVTSAQKNPTAFYLCASSSRGRGGRQETQYFGPGTRLLVL.

Incomplete CDR3 DNA: TGTGCCAGCTCACGGACTAGCGGGGGCACAGATACG. Amino acids: CASSRTSGGTDT. The CDR3, in full, reads CASSRTSGGTDTQYF. The rearrangement uses TRBV18 and TRBJ2-3, with 12 positions matching TRBD2. The observed sequence ends 3 residues before the CDR3 terminus, with the missing tail filled in from the germline J gene. Germline trimming cut 4 bases from V and 1 base from J; bases unmatched to any gene: 0. The CDR3 totals 15 residues. Germline V lookup: CDR1 KGHSH, CDR2 LQKENI.

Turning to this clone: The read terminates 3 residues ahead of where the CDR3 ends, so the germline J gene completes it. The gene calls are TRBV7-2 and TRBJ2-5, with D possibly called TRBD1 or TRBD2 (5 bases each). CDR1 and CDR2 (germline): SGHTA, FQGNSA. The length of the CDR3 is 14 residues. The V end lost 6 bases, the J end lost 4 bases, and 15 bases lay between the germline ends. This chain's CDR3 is CASRPRAGRETQYF. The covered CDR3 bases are TGTGCCAGCAGACCTCGGGCAGGGAGAGAGACC.

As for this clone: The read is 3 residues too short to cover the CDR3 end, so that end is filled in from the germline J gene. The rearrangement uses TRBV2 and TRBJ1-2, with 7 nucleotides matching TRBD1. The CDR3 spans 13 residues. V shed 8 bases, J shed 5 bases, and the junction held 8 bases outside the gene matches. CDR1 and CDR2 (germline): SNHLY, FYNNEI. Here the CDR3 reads CASWTGTAYGYTF. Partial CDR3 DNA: TGTGCCAGCTGGACCGGGACAGCTTATGGC.

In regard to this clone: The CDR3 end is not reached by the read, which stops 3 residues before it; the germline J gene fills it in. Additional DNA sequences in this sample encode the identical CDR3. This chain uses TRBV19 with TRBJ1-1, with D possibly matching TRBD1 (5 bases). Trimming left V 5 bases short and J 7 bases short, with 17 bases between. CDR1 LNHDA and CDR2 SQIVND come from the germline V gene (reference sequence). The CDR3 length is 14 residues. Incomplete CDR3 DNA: TGTGCCAGTAGTCATGCCGCCCGGACAAATGAA. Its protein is CASSHAARTNE. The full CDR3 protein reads CASSHAARTNEAFF.

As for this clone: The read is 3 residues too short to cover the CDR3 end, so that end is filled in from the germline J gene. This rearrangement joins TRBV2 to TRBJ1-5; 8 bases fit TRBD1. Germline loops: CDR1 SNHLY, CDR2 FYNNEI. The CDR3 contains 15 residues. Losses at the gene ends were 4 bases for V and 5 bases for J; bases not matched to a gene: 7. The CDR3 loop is CASSGAGGAYQPQHF. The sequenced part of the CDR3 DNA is TGTGCCAGCAGTGGCGCAGGGGGCGCCTATCAGCCC.

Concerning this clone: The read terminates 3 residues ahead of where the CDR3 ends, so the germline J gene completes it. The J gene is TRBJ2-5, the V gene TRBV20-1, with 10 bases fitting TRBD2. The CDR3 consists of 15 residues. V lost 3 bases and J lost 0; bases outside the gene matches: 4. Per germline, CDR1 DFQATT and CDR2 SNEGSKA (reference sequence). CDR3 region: CSASGSGGYQETQYF. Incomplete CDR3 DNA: TGCAGTGCTAGCGGTAGCGGGGGGTACCAAGAGACC.

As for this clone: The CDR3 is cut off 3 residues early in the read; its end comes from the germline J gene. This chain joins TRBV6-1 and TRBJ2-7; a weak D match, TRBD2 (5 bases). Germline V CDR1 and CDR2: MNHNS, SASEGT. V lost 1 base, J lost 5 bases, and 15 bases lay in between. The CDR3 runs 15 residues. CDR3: CASSEGPAGGHEQYF. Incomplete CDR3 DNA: TGTGCCAGCAGTGAAGGGCCCGCAGGAGGCCACGAG.

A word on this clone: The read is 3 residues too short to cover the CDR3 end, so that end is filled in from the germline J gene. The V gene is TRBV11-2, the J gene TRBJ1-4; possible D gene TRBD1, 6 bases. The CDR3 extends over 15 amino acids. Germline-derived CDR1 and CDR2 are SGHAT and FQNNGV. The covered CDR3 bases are TGTGCCAGCAGCGAACACAGGGTTGGGAATTCACCA. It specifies CASSEHRVGNSP. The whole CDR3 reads CASSEHRVGNSPLFF.